This entry lists 4 T cell receptor beta chains sequenced from one sample in a study of neurological immune-mediated disorders. From the 5' RACE reads, TCRdb called clonotypes with MiXCR, one entry per CDR3 protein. Here the sample spans fewer than 60,000 distinct CDR3 sequences, more than 3.5% being singletons. The sequenced sample consisted of PBMCs. The receptor set was obtained from a man in his sixties with multiple sclerosis.

This clonotype was observed a few times. The rearrangement joins TRBV20-1 to TRBJ2-2, with TRBD2 as a possible D gene (6 bases). The CDR3 spans 14 residues. Germline loops: CDR1 DFQATT, CDR2 SNEGSKA (reference sequence). V dropped 1 base and J dropped 7 bases, with 13 bases sitting between them. The CDR3 loop reads CSARVEGRGGELFF. The CDR3 nucleotides read TGCAGTGCTAGAGTGGAGGGGAGAGGCGGGGAGCTGTTTTTT.

This clonotype was detected ten times or more. The gene calls are TRBV12-5 and TRBJ1-1; D ambiguous. Germline assignment: CDR1 LGHNT and CDR2 FRNRAP. The CDR3 is 13 residues long. V dropped 2 bases and J dropped 8 bases, with 12 bases sitting between them. The CDR3 here is CASGLYPHHEAFF. The CDR3 nucleotides read TGTGCTAGTGGTTTGTATCCCCATCACGAAGCTTTCTTT.

This clonotype was detected many times. The V and J genes are TRBV5-1 and TRBJ2-1, with 14 bases fitting TRBD2. This CDR3 comprises 17 residues. Unmatched junction bases numbered 4, after V lost 2 bases and J lost 3 bases. The germline gives CDR1 SGHRS, CDR2 YFSETQ. The CDR3 DNA sequence: TGCGCCAGCAGCTTTGGACTAGCGGGAGGTTTCTACAATGAGCAGTTCTTC. This gives the protein CASSFGLAGGFYNEQFF.

The chain carries TRBV9 and TRBJ2-1; no definite D call. The V gene lost 4 bases and the J gene lost 2 bases, with 22 bases spanning the gap. The CDR3 is 18 amino acids. Germline V gene sequence: CDR1 SGDLS, CDR2 YYNGEE. CDR3 protein: CASSFRGLVGGTYNEQFF. In DNA form, the CDR3 reads TGTGCCAGCAGCTTCAGAGGTCTCGTGGGCGGTACCTACAATGAGCAGTTCTTC.